This TCR beta chain was captured by sequencing in a study of blood T cell repertoires in COVID-19. V gave up 4 bases and J gave up 4 bases, with 14 bases separating them. Germline values: CDR1 SGHNT, CDR2 YYREEE (reference sequence). The CDR3 covers 14 residues. Under the authors' procedure: Estimation of nucleated cell counts relied on the amplification of reference gene primers. The data were produced by immunoSEQ multiplex PCR, yet TCRdb's version contains in-frame clones alone and is incomplete. The V and J calls and clone size come from that table; D and trimming were worked out from the DNA. The sample has about 390,000 clones; about 83% are singletons. The study recruited people aged roughly 18 to 100 years across roughly 25 US areas. Resolution of symptoms, clearance, or two negative PCRs was present in recovered Cohort 3 donors.

The chain links TRBV5-4 to TRBJ1-2, with a possible D match to TRBD1 (5 bases). This sequence was found in a woman in her 50s who had recovered from COVID-19. The sequencing input was PBMCs or T cells enriched from blood (not recorded which). CDR3 sequence: CASSRGGEAYGYTF. Here the CDR3 DNA reads TGTGCCAGCAGCCGGGGGGGGGAGGCCTATGGCTACACCTTC. Drawing the rest from reference TRBV5-4 and TRBJ1-2, the complete variable domain is ETGVTQSPTHLIKTRGQQVTLRCSSQSGHNTVSWYQQALGQGPQFIFQYYREEENGRGNFPPRFSGLQFPNYSSELNVNALELDDSALYLCASSRGGEAYGYTFGSGTRLTVV.